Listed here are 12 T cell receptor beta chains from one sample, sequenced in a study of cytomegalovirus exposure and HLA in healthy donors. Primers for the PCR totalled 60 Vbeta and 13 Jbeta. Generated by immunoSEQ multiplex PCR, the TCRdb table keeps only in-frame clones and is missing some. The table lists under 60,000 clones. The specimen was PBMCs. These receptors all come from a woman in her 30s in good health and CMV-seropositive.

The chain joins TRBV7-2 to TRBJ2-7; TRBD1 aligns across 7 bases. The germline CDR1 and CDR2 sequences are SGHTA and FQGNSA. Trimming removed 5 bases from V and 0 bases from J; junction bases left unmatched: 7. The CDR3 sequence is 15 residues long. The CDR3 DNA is TGTGCCAGCAGCCGTTTAGGGGGCAACTCCTACGAGCAGTACTTC. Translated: CASSRLGGNSYEQYF.

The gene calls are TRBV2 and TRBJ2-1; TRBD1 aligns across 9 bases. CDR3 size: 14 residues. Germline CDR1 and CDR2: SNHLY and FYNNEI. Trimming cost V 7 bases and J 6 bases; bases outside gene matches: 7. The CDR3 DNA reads TGTGCCAGCACCTCCCGGACAGGGGTCAATGAGCAGTTCTTC. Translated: CASTSRTGVNEQFF.

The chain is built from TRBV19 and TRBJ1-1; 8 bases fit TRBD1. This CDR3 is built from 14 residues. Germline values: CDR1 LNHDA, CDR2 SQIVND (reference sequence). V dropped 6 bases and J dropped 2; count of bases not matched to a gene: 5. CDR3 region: CASRKDRANTEAFF. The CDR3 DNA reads TGTGCCAGTAGGAAGGACAGGGCAAACACTGAAGCTTTCTTT.

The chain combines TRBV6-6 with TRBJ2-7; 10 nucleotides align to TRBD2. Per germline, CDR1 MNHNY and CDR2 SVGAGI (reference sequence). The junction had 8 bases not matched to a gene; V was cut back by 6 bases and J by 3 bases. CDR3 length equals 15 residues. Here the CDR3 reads CASRSLSGGNYEQYF. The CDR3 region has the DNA TGTGCCAGCAGGTCCCTTAGCGGGGGGAACTACGAGCAGTACTTC.

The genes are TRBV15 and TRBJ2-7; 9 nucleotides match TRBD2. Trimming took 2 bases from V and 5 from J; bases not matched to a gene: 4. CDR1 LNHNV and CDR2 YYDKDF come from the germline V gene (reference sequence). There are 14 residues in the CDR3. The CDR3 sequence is CATSRLGTSNEQYF. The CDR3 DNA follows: TGTGCCACCAGCAGACTGGGGACTAGCAACGAGCAGTACTTC.

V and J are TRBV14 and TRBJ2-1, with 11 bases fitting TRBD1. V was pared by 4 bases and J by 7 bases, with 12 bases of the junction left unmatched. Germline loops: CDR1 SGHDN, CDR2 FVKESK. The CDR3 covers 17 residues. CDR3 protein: CASSRRRTGGSRNEQFF. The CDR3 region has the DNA TGTGCCAGCAGCCGAAGAAGGACAGGGGGCTCGCGGAATGAGCAGTTCTTC.

The CDR3: CASSRTGNTDTQYF. The CDR3 region has the DNA TGCGCCAGCAGTAGGACAGGGAACACAGATACGCAGTATTTT. The chain couples TRBV10-1 to TRBJ2-3; 8 bases match TRBD1. The germline CDR1 and CDR2 sequences are WNHNN and SYGVQD (reference sequence). The junction had 3 bases not matched to a gene; V was cut back by 5 bases and J by 2 bases. The CDR3 extends over 14 amino acids.

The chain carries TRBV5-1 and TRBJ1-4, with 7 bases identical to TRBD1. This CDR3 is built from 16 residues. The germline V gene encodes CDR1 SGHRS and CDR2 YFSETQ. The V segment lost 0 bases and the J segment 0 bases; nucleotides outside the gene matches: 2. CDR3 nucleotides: TGCGCCAGCAGCTTGGGCCAGGGGGCAACTAATGAAAAACTGTTTTTT. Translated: CASSLGQGATNEKLFF.

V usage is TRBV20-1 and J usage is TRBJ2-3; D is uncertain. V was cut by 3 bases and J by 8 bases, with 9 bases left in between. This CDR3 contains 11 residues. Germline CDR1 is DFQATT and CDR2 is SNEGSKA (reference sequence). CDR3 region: CSARTPGTQYF. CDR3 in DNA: TGCAGTGCTAGGACCCCGGGTACGCAGTATTTT.

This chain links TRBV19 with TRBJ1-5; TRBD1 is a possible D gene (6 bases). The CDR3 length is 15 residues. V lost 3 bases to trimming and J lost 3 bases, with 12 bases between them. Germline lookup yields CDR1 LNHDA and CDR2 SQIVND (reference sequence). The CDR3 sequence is CASSINREYNQPQHF. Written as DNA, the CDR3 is TGTGCCAGTAGTATCAACAGGGAGTACAATCAGCCCCAGCATTTT.

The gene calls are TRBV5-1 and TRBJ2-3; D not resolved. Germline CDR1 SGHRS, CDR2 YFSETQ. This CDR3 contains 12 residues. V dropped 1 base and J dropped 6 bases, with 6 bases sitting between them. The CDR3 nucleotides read TGCGCCAGCAGCTTGACAGAGGATACGCAGTATTTT. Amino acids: CASSLTEDTQYF. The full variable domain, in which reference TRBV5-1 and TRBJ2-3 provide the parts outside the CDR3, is KAGVTQTPRYLIKTRGQQVTLSCSPISGHRSVSWYQQTPGQGLQFLFEYFSETQRNKGNFPGRFSGRQFSNSRSEMNVSTLELGDSALYLCASSLTEDTQYFGPGTRLTVL.

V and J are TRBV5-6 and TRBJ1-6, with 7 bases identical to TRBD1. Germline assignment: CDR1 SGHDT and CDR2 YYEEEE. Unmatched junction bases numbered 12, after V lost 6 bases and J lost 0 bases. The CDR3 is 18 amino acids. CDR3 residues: CASTRLRQGGSYNSPLHF. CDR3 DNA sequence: TGTGCCAGCACACGACTTAGACAGGGAGGCTCCTATAATTCACCCCTCCACTTT.